This TCR beta chain is from a study of PD-L1 blockade in urothelial cancer. Turning to the study itself: The analyses of blood took place 3 weeks (second dose) and 6 weeks after treatment start.

Sequencing was performed with immunoSEQ multiplex PCR; in TCRdb, only in-frame clones are kept and a portion is missing. Among more than 35,000 clones listed, 75% to 95% were seen once. Germline assignment: CDR1 MNHEY and CDR2 SVGAGI. The CDR3 extends over 15 amino acids. V lost 6 bases and J 9 bases, leaving 23 bases between the germline ends. This sample comprised PBMCs, obtained around atezolizumab (anti-PD-L1) treatment. The genes are TRBV6-5 and TRBJ1-2, with D hard to call. This clonotype originated in a man in his 70s with urothelial cancer. Here the CDR3 reads CASRLSGTADRSYTF. DNA for the CDR3: TGTGCCAGCAGACTCTCCGGCACAGCTGATCGTAGCTACACCTTC.